This section outlines one TCR beta chain sequence together with its context. Study processing details: Amplification of reference gene primers was used by the study to estimate nucleated cell counts. The protocol was immunoSEQ multiplex PCR, while the TCRdb copy is restricted to in-frame clones and leaves out a portion. The DNA gave D and trimming, while V, J and clone size come from that table. The data show approximately 240,000 clones, more than 80% seen once. This specimen belongs to a study of blood T cell repertoires in COVID-19. Study at large: PBMCs, B-cell-depleted T cells, or T cells were the source of the cDNA or gDNA that made up the material.

The material sequenced was peripheral blood. The receptor was derived from a woman aged 25 to 39 with COVID-19, enrolled during active disease.

Here the CDR3 reads CAVTSGGAGDTQYF. The CDR3 nucleotides read TGTGCCGTCACTAGCGGGGGGGCCGGGGATACGCAGTATTTT. The J gene is TRBJ2-3, the V gene TRBV19, with 13 bases that match TRBD2. The V gene end was trimmed by 11 bases and the J gene end by 6 bases; junction bases not matched to a gene: 8. CDR3 length equals 14 residues. The germline V gene has CDR1 LNHDA and CDR2 SQIVND (reference sequence).